This entry concerns a single T cell receptor (beta chain). A second roughly 6 to 11 cycle PCR used barcoded and J-beta primers. TCRdb reanalysed the 5' RACE reads using MiXCR and keeps one entry per CDR3 protein. The sample holds some 1.6 million distinct CDR3 sequences, about 32% seen once. Between the trimmed V and J ends, which lost 0 bases and 8 bases, there was a span of 11 bases. The germline CDR1 and CDR2 sequences are GTSNPN and SVGIG (reference sequence). The CDR3 extends over 13 amino acids. The sample is drawn from a study of blood T cells in healthy people across ages. The donors, healthy Caucasians from Russia, were aged 6 to 90.

V and J are TRBV30 and TRBJ2-4; a weak D match, TRBD2 (6 bases). The TCR sequence derives from a woman younger than 45 in good health. Sequences were obtained from blood. CDR3 bases: TGTGCCTGGAGTGTACCCGGGACTGACATTCAGTACTTC. Translation gives CAWSVPGTDIQYF.